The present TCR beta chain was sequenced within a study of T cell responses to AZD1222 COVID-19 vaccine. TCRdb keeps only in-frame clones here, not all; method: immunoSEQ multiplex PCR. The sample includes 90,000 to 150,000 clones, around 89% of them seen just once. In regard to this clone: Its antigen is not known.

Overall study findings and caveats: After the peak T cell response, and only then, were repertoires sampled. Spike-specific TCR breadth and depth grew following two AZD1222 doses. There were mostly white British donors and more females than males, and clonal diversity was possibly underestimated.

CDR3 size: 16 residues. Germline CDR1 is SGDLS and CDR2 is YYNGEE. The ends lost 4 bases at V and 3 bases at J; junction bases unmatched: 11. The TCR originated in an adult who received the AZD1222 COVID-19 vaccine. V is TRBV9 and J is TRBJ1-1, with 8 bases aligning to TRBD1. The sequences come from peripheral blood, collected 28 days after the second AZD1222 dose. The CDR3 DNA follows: TGTGCCAGCAGCCCACTAACCCAGGGGGCGGACACTGAAGCTTTCTTT. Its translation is CASSPLTQGADTEAFF.